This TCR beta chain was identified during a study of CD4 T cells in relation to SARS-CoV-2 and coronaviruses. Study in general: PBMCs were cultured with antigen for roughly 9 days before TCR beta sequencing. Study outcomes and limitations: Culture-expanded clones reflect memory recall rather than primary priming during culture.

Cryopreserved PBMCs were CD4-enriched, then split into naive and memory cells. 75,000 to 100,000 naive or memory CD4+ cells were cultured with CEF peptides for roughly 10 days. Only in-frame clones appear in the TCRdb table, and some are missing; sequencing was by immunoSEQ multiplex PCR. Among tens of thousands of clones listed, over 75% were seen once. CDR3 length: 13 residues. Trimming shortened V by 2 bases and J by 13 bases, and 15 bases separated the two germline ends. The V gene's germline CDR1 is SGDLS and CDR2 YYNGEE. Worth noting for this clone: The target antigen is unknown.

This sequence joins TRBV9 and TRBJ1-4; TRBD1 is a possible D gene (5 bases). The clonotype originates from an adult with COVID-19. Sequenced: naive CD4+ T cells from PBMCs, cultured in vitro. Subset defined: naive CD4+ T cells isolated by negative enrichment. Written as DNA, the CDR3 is TGTGCCAGCAGCGTGGAAGAGGGACCGCCACTGTTTTTT. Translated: CASSVEEGPPLFF. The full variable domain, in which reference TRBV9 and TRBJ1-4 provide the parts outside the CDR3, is DSGVTQTPKHLITATGQRVTLRCSPRSGDLSVYWYQQSLDQGLQFLIQYYNGEERAKGNILERFSAQQFPDLHSELNLSSLELGDSALYFCASSVEEGPPLFFGSGTQLSVL.